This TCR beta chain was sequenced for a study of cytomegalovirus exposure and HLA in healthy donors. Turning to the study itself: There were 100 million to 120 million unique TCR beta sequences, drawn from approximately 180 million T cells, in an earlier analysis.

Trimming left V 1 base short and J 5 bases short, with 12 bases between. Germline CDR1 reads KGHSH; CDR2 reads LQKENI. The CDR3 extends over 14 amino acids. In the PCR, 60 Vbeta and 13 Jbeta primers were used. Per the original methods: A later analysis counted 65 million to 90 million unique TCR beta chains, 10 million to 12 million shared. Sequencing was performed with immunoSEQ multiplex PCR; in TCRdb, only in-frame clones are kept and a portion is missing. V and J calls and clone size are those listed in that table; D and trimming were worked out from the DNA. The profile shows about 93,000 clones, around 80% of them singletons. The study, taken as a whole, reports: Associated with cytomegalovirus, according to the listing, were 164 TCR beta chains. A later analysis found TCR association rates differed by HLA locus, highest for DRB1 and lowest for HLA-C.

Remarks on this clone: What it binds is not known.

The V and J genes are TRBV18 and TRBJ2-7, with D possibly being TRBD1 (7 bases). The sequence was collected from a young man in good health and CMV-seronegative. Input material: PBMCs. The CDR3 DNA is TGTGCCAGCTCACCACTCCAGGGGGGTGACGAGCAGTACTTC. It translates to CASSPLQGGDEQYF. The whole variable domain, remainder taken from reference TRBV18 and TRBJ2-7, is NAGVMQNPRHLVRRRGQEARLRCSPMKGHSHVYWYRQLPEEGLKFMVYLQKENIIDESGMPKERFSAEFPKEGPSILRIQQVVRGDSAAYFCASSPLQGGDEQYFGPGTRLTVT.